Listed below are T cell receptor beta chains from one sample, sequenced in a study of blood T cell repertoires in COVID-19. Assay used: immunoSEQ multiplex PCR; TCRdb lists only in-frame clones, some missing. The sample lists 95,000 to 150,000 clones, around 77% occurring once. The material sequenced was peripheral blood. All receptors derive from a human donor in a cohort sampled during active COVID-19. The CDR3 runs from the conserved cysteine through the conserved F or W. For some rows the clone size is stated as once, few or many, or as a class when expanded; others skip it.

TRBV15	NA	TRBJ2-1	CATSLRLGRVNEQFF
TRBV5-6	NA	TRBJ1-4	CASSSWGSIELFF
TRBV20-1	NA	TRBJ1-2	CSASGQGGPYYGYTF
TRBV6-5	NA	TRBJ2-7	CASSYSGLAGVNEQYF
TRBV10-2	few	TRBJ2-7	CASSERGRGGEQYF
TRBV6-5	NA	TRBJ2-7	CASTNSGTPKDYEQYF
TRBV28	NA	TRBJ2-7	CASSSRLTSYEQYF
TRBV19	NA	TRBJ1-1	CASTEGNTEAFF
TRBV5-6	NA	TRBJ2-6	CASSLDTGAGANVLTF
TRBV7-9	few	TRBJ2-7	CASSFESTGSEQYF